Listed below are T cell receptor beta chains from one sample, sequenced in a study of blood T cell repertoires in COVID-19. Profiled with immunoSEQ multiplex PCR; TCRdb holds only in-frame clones, not every one. Among approximately 150,000 clones listed, 70% to 90% were seen once. The material sequenced was peripheral blood. Source of these receptors: a human donor with acute or convalescent COVID-19. The donor label of this sample is uncertain. The CDR3 runs from the conserved cysteine through the conserved F or W. Fields, in order: J gene, V gene, CDR3 length, clone size, CDR3 protein. Expanded clones are given a class, and other clones once, few, many or no size at all.

TRBJ1-2,TRBV6-2/TRBV6-3,15,NA,CASTPEGRGNYGYTF
TRBJ1-6,TRBV18,14,NA,CASSGGQDGGPLHF
TRBJ1-2,TRBV28,14,NA,CATTSNAERSGYTF
TRBJ2-6,TRBV27,18,NA,CASREPGQASSGANVLTF
TRBJ1-2,TRBV19,12,few,CASSNRANGYTF
TRBJ1-2,TRBV6-5,16,NA,CASSYSIGQGVGGYTF
TRBJ1-1,TRBV14,13,NA,CASSQVTGGGAFF
TRBJ1-4,TRBV12-3/TRBV12-4,13,NA,CASSLGVGEKLFF
TRBJ2-2,TRBV5-6,16,NA,CASSLTGGANTGELFF
TRBJ1-6,TRBV19,16,NA,CASRLAAGDYNSPLHF
TRBJ2-5,TRBV24-1,11,NA,CASGQEETQYF
TRBJ1-2,TRBV5-6,15,once,CASSPDGRQVNGYTF
TRBJ1-1,TRBV7-9,13,NA,CASSFTPDTEAFF
TRBJ1-4,TRBV27,14,few,CASSLAGLNEKLFF
TRBJ2-6,TRBV6-2/TRBV6-3,18,NA,CASSYSGGGYSGANVLTF
TRBJ2-7,TRBV28,16,NA,CASSLPGSPIAYEQYF
TRBJ2-5,TRBV5-6,12,NA,CASNGDQETQYF
TRBJ2-3,TRBV7-2,15,NA,CASSLPPGGTDTQYF
TRBJ1-1,TRBV7-2,15,NA,CASSLVTGMNTEAFF
TRBJ2-5,TRBV6-5,15,NA,CASRPSGGAWETQYF
TRBJ1-2,TRBV24-1,15,NA,CATSDPTGRDYGYTF
TRBJ2-2,TRBV9,17,NA,CASSPRLAGDQTGELFF
TRBJ1-6,TRBV5-1,15,NA,CASSLDRVYNSPLHF
TRBJ2-3,TRBV9,16,NA,CASSSRGGEGTDTQYF
TRBJ2-5,TRBV19,14,NA,CASSISIGEETQYF
TRBJ1-1,TRBV18,15,NA,CASSPIALRGSEAFF
TRBJ1-1,TRBV10-3,13,NA,CAITRGLETEAFF